This T cell receptor beta chain was observed in a study of blood T cell repertoires in COVID-19. Looking at the study overall: There were acute and convalescent COVID-19 samples, and they came from the United States, Italy and Spain.

Assay used: immunoSEQ multiplex PCR; TCRdb lists only in-frame clones, some missing. The sample carries about 130,000 clones, around 85% recorded once. It was during active infection that Seattle patients were enrolled and then longitudinally followed. Germline values: CDR1 MNHEY, CDR2 SMNVEV (reference sequence). Losses at the gene ends were 6 bases for V and 5 bases for J; bases not matched to a gene: 6. The CDR3 is 14 amino acids. The sequenced sample was peripheral blood. This TCR was sampled from a woman of 80 years or more with COVID-19, enrolled during active disease. The gene calls are TRBV27 and TRBJ1-1, with 10 bases identical to TRBD1. Here the CDR3 DNA reads TGTGCCAGCAGGAAGGACAGGGGGGGGACTGAAGCTTTCTTT. Residues: CASRKDRGGTEAFF.